Listed below are T cell receptor beta chains from one sample, sequenced in a study of T-cell memory formation after mild COVID-19. TCRdb re-called the 5' RACE reads with MiXCR, one entry per CDR3 protein. The sample consists of about 190,000 distinct CDR3 sequences, about 18% of them appearing once. Sequencing was carried out using PBMCs or a T cell subset sorted from them (not recorded which). These TCRs come from an adult woman who had mild COVID-19 (a few samples of this study predate the infection). Cell type and time point are not known. The CDR3 runs from the conserved cysteine through the conserved F or W. The D gene is left open where the match is weak. Where a row states a size, it is once, few, many or the class of an expanded clone; other rows omit it.

d_gene,abundance,j_gene,v_gene,CDR3nt,CDR3aa
TRBD2,-,TRBJ2-3,TRBV20-1,TGCAGTGCTAGGGGGCGGGAGGGAACCTCTAGCACAGATACGCAGTATTTT,CSARGREGTSSTDTQYF
-,-,TRBJ2-3,TRBV4-1,TGCGCCAGCAGCACCCCTCCGAGTTGGCGGGCGACCACAGATACGCAGTATTTT,CASSTPPSWRATTDTQYF
TRBD1,few,TRBJ1-1,TRBV7-9,TGTGCCAGCAGCTTAACAGGGGACGACCCTGAAGCTTTCTTT,CASSLTGDDPEAFF
TRBD2,few,TRBJ2-3,TRBV12-3/TRBV12-4,TGTGCCAGCAGAGATTATAGCGGGAGGGCCAGCACAGATACGCAGTATTTT,CASRDYSGRASTDTQYF
TRBD1,few,TRBJ2-7,TRBV24-1,TGTGCCACCAGTGGCTGGGGACAGGGGGCTGGCTACGAGCAGTACTTC,CATSGWGQGAGYEQYF
-,-,TRBJ2-3,TRBV7-2,TGTGCCAGCAGCCCCGAGGTGCGGTTCACAGATACGCAGTATTTT,CASSPEVRFTDTQYF
TRBD1,few,TRBJ1-3,TRBV6-6,TGTGCCAGCAGTTACTCGAAGGGGCAGGGGGCTGCTGGAAACACCATATATTTT,CASSYSKGQGAAGNTIYF
-,-,TRBJ2-1,TRBV12-3/TRBV12-4,TGTGCCAGCAGTTTTTACAGGGATTGGAATGAGCAGTTCTTC,CASSFYRDWNEQFF
TRBD2,-,TRBJ2-2,TRBV20-1,TGCAGTGCTACCCCAACTTGGCGGGGGGGGACCGGGGAGCTGTTTTTT,CSATPTWRGGTGELFF
-,-,TRBJ2-3,TRBV12-3/TRBV12-4,TGTGCCAGCACTTACAGGGGGGGAACCTATACGCAGTATTTT,CASTYRGGTYTQYF
TRBD2,few,TRBJ2-1,TRBV11-2,TGTGCCAGCAGCCTTAGCGGGCCCTCGAATGAGCAGTTCTTC,CASSLSGPSNEQFF
-,-,TRBJ2-7,TRBV5-1,TGCGCCAGCAGCTTGAAAGGGAATGGCGAGCAGTACTTC,CASSLKGNGEQYF
TRBD1,many,TRBJ2-3,TRBV5-5,TGTGCCAGCAGCCGCCGGACAGGACGGACAGATACGCAGTATTTT,CASSRRTGRTDTQYF
TRBD2,-,TRBJ2-3,TRBV6-5,TGTGCCAGCAGTTATTCTTGGCTAGCGGTTAGCACAGATACGCAGTATTTT,CASSYSWLAVSTDTQYF
-,-,TRBJ1-3,TRBV7-9,TGTGCCAGCAGCTTAGCGTCGGGTAACCCCTCTGGAAACACCATATATTTT,CASSLASGNPSGNTIYF
TRBD1,-,TRBJ1-1,TRBV5-1,TGCGCCAGCAGCTTGATACAGGGGGTTTTAGCTTTCTTT,CASSLIQGVLAFF
-,few,TRBJ1-2,TRBV5-1,TGCGCCAGCAGCGGGTACAGTAACTATGGCTACACCTTC,CASSGYSNYGYTF
-,few,TRBJ1-3,TRBV7-9,TGTGCCAGCAGCATTAGCTCTGGAAACACCATATATTTT,CASSISSGNTIYF
-,-,TRBJ1-3,TRBV7-2,TGTGCCAGCAGCTCCCAGTGGGCGAGGGGTGGAAACACCATATATTTT,CASSSQWARGGNTIYF